Sequencing of this TCR beta chain was carried out in a study of cytomegalovirus exposure and HLA in healthy donors. Of note for this clone: Its antigen is unknown.

Points from the study as a whole: Sequencing depth across donors, presence/absence analyses assumed, was roughly uniform. Most observed TCR sequences were rare, whereas some public TCRs were detected in many donors.

Trimming stripped 0 bases from V and 2 bases from J, with 13 bases between. The CDR3 covers 16 residues. Germline V gene lookup returns CDR1 MNHEY and CDR2 SVGAGI. The PCR employed 60 Vbeta primers together with 13 Jbeta primers. Sequenced by immunoSEQ multiplex PCR; TCRdb stores in-frame clones only, minus some. This repertoire shows about 76,000 clones, approximately 81% found once; its top ten account for roughly 8.9%. This chain connects TRBV6-5 to TRBJ2-5, with D unclear. This TCR was sampled from a woman in her 40s in good health and CMV-seropositive. Specimen: PBMCs. CDR3 in amino acids: CASSYSNFLKQETQYF. Written as DNA, the CDR3 is TGTGCCAGCAGTTACTCGAATTTCCTAAAACAAGAGACCCAGTACTTC.